This T cell receptor (beta chain) was recorded in a study of blood T cell repertoires in COVID-19. Study information: Some COVID-19 samples were acute and others convalescent; all came from the United States, Italy and Spain. PBMCs, B-cell-depleted T cells, or T cells were the source of the cDNA or gDNA that made up the material.

As processed by the authors: Researchers report that nucleated cell counts were estimated from reference gene primer amplification. TCRdb's table, derived via immunoSEQ multiplex PCR, lists solely in-frame clones and lacks some. D and trimming come from the DNA, and the V and J calls and clone size come from that table. The sample records about 200,000 clones, roughly 81% being singletons. This CDR3 has 11 residues. The V and J ends lost 3 bases and 5 bases respectively, with 5 bases between them. Germline CDR1 reads GTSNPN; CDR2 reads SVGIG (reference sequence). Material for sequencing was peripheral blood. The V gene is TRBV30, the J gene TRBJ1-5; D is ambiguous. The source is a woman at least 80 years old with acute or convalescent COVID-19. CDR3 protein: CAWRADQPQHF. Written as DNA, the CDR3 is TGTGCCTGGAGGGCTGATCAGCCCCAGCATTTT.